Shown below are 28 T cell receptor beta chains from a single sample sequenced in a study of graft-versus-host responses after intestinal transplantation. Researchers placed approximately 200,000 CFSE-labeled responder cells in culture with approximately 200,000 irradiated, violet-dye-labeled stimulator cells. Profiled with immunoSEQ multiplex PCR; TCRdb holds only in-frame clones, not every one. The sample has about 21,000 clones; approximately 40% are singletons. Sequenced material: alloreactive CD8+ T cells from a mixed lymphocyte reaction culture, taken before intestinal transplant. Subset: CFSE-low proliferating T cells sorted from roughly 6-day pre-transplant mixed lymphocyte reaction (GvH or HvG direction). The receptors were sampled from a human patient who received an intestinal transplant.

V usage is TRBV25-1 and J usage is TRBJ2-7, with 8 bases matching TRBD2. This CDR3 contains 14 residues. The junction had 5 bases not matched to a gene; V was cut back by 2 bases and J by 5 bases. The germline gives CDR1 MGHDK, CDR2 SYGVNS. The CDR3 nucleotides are TGTGCCAGCAGTGAACCCAGCGGGAGAGACGAGCAGTACTTC. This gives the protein CASSEPSGRDEQYF.

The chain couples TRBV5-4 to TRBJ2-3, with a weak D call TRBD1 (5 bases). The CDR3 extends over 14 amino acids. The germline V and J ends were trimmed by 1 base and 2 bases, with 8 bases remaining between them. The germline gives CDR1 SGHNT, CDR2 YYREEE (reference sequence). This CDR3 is CASSLPGLTDTQYF. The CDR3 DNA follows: TGTGCCAGCAGCTTGCCAGGGCTCACAGATACGCAGTATTTT.

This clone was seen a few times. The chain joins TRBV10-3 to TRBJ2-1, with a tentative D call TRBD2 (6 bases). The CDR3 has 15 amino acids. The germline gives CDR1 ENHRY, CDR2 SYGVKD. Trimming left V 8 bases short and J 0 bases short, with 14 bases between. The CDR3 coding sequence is TGTGCCATCGAGGCGGGACGTAGCTCCTACAATGAGCAGTTCTTC. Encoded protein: CAIEAGRSSYNEQFF.

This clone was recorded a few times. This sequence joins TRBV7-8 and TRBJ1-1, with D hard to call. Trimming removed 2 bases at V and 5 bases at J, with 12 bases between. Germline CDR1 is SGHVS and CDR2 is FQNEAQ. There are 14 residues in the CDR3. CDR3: CASSLSSGATEAFF. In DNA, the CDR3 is TGTGCCAGCAGCTTAAGCTCGGGAGCTACTGAAGCTTTCTTT.

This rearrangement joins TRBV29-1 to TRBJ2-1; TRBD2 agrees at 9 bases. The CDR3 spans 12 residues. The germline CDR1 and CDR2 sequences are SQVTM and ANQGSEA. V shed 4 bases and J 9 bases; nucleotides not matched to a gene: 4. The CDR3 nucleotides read TGCAGCGTTGGCGCTAGCGGGACTGAGCAGTTCTTC. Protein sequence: CSVGASGTEQFF.

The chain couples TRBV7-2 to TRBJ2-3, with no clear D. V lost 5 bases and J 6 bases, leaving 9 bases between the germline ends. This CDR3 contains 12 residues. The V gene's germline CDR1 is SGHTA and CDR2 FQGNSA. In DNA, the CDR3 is TGTGCCAGCAGCAACCCTTCGGATACGCAGTATTTT. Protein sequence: CASSNPSDTQYF.

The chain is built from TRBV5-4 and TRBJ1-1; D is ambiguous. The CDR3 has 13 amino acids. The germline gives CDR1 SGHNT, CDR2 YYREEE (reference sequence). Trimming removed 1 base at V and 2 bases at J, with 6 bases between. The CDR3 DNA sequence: TGTGCCAGCAGCTTGTTATATAACACTGAAGCTTTCTTT. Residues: CASSLLYNTEAFF.

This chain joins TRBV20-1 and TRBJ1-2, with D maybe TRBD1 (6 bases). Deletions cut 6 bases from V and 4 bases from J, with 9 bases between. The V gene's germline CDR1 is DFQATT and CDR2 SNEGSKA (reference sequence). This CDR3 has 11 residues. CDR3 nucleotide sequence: TGCAGTGCCAAACAGGGCTATGGCTACACCTTC. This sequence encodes CSAKQGYGYTF.

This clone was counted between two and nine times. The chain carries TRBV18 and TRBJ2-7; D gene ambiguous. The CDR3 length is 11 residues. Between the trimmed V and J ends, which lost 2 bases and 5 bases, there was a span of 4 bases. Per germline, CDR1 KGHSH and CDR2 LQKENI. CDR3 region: CASSPADEQYF. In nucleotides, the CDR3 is TGTGCCAGCTCACCAGCTGACGAGCAGTACTTC.

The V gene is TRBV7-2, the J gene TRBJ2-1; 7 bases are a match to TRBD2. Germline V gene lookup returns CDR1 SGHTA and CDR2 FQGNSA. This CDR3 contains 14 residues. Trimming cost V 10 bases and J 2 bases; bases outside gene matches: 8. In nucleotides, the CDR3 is TGTGCCACCCGAGGGAGGGGCGCCTACAATGAGCAGTTCTTC. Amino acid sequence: CATRGRGAYNEQFF.

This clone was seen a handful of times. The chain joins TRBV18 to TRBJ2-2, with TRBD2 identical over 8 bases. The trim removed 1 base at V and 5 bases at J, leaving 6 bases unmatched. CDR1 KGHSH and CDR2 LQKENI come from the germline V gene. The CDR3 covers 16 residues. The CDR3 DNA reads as TGTGCCAGCTCACCACTTACGGGAGGGCCTACCGGGGAGCTGTTTTTT. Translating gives CASSPLTGGPTGELFF. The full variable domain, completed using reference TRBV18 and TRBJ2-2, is NAGVMQNPRHLVRRRGQEARLRCSPMKGHSHVYWYRQLPEEGLKFMVYLQKENIIDESGMPKERFSAEFPKEGPSILRIQQVVRGDSAAYFCASSPLTGGPTGELFFGEGSRLTVL.

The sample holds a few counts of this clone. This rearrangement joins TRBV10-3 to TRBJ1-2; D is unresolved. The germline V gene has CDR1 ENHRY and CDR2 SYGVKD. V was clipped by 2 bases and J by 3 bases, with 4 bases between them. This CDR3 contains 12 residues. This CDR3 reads CAISEGYYGYTF. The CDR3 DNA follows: TGTGCCATCAGTGAGGGGTACTATGGCTACACCTTC.

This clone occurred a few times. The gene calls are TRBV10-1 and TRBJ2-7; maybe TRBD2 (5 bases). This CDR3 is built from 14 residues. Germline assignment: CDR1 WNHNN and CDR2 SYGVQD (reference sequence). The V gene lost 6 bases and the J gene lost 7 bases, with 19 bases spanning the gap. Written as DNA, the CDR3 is TGCGCCAGCAGCCCGGGTTCGACTACGGGGGAGCAGTACTTC. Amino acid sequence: CASSPGSTTGEQYF.

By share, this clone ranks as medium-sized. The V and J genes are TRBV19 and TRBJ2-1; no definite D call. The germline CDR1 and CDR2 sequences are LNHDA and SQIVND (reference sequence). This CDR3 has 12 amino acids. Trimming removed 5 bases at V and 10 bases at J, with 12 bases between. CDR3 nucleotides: TGTGCCAGTAGTTTCTCAGTAGGCGAGCAGTTCTTC. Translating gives CASSFSVGEQFF.

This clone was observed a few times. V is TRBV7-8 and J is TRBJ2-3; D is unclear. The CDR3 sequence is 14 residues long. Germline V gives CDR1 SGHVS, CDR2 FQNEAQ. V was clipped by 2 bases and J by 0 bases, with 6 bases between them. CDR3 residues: CASSLLRSTDTQYF. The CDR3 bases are TGTGCCAGCAGCTTATTGCGGAGCACAGATACGCAGTATTTT.

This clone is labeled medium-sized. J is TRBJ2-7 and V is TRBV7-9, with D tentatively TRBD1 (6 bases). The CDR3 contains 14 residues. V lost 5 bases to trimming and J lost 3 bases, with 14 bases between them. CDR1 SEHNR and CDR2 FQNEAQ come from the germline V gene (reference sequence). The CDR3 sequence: CASSPGTPDYEQYF. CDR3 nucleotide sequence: TGTGCCAGCAGCCCCGGGACACCAGACTACGAGCAGTACTTC.

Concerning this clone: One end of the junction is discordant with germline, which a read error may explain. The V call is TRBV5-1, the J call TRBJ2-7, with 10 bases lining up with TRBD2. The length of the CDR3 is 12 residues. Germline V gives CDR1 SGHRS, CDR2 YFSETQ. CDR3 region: CASSLGEGLARF. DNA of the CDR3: TGCGCCAGCAGCTTGGGCGAGGGACTAGCGAGGTTC.

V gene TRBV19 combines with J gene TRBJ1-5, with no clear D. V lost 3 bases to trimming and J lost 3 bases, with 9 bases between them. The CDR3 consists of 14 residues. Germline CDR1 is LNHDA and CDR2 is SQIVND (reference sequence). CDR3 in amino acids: CASSIWPNNQPQHF. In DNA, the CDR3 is TGTGCCAGTAGTATCTGGCCGAACAATCAGCCCCAGCATTTT.

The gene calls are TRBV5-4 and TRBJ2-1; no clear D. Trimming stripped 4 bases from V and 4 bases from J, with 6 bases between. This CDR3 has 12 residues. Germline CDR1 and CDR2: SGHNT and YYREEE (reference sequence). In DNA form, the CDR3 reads TGTGCCAGCAGCCTGCAGTACAATGAGCAGTTCTTC. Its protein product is CASSLQYNEQFF.

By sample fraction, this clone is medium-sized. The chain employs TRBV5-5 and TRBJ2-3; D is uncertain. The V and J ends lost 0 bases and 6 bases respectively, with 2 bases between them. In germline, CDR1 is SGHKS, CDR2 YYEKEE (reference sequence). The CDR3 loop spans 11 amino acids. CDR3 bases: TGTGCCAGCAGCTTGGACGATACGCAGTATTTT. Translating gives CASSLDDTQYF.

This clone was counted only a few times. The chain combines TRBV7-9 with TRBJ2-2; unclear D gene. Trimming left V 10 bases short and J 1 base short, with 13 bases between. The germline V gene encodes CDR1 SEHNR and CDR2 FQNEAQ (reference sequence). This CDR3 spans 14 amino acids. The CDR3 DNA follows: TGTGCCACCGGAGTTGGGCTGAACACCGGGGAGCTGTTTTTT. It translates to CATGVGLNTGELFF.

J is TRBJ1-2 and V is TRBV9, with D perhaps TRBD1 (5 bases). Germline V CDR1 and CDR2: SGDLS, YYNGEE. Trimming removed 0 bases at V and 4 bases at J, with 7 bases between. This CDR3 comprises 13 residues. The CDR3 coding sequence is TGTGCCAGCAGCGTAGGAGGGACCTATGGCTACACCTTC. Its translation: CASSVGGTYGYTF.

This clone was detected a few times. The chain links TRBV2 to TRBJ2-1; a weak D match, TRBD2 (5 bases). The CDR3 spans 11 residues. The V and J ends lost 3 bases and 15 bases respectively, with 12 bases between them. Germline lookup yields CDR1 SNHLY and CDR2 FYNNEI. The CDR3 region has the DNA TGTGCCAGCAGTGACAGACTACTGGGGTTCTTC. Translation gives CASSDRLLGFF. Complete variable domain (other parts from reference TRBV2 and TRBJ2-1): EPEVTQTPSHQVTQMGQEVILRCVPISNHLYFYWYRQILGQKVEFLVSFYNNEISEKSEIFDDQFSVERPDGSNFTLKIRSTKLEDSAMYFCASSDRLLGFFGPGTRLTVL.

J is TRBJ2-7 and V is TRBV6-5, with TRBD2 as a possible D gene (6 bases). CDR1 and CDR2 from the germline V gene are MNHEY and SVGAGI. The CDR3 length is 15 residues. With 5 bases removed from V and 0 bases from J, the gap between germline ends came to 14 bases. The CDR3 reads CASSPSGVRSYEQYF. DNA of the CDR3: TGTGCCAGCAGTCCCTCGGGGGTACGCTCCTACGAGCAGTACTTC.

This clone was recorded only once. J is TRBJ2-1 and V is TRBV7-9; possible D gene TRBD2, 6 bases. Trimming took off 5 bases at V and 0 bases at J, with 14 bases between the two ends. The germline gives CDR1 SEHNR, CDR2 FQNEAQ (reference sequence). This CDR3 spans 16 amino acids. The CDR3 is CASSLIAVSSYNEQFF. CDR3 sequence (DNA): TGTGCCAGCAGCCTAATAGCGGTAAGCTCCTACAATGAGCAGTTCTTC.

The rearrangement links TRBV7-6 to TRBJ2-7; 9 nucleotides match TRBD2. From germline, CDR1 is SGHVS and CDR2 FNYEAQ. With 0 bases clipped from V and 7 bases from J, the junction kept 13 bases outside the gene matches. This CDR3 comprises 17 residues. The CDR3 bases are TGTGCCAGCAGCTTAGCGCCGGGGGGCGGGAGGGCTGGGGAGCAGTACTTC. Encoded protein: CASSLAPGGGRAGEQYF.

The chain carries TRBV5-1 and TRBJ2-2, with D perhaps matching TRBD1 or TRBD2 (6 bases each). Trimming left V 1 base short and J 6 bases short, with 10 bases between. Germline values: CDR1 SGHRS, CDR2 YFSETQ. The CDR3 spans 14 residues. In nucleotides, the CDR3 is TGCGCCAGCAGCTTGTTGGGGGGCTCCGGGGAGCTGTTTTTT. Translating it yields CASSLLGGSGELFF.

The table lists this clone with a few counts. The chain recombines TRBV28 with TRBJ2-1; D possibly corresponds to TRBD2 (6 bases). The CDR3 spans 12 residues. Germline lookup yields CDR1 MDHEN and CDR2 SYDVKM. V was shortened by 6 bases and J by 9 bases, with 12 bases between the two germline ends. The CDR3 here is CASRELGGEQFF. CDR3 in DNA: TGTGCCAGCAGGGAACTGGGAGGTGAGCAGTTCTTC.